The clone carrying this T cell receptor (beta chain) was counted at least ten times. A single record per CDR3 protein comes from TCRdb applying MiXCR to the 5' RACE reads. Among around 64,000 distinct CDR3 sequences, 9.5% to 15% were seen once, and the ten largest hold around 10%. The sample belongs to a study of neurological immune-mediated disorders. Germline-derived CDR1 and CDR2 are DFQATT and SNEGSKA (reference sequence). This CDR3 contains 17 residues. V dropped 4 bases and J dropped 0; count of bases not matched to a gene: 11. The clonotype originates from a woman in her sixties or seventies with HTLV-1-associated myelopathy (HAM/TSP). What was sequenced was PBMCs. The chain carries TRBV20-1 and TRBJ2-1; TRBD2 agrees at 8 bases. The CDR3 reads CSATDLERERSYNEQFF. The CDR3 DNA reads as TGCAGTGCTACAGACTTAGAGCGGGAGCGCTCCTACAATGAGCAGTTCTTC.